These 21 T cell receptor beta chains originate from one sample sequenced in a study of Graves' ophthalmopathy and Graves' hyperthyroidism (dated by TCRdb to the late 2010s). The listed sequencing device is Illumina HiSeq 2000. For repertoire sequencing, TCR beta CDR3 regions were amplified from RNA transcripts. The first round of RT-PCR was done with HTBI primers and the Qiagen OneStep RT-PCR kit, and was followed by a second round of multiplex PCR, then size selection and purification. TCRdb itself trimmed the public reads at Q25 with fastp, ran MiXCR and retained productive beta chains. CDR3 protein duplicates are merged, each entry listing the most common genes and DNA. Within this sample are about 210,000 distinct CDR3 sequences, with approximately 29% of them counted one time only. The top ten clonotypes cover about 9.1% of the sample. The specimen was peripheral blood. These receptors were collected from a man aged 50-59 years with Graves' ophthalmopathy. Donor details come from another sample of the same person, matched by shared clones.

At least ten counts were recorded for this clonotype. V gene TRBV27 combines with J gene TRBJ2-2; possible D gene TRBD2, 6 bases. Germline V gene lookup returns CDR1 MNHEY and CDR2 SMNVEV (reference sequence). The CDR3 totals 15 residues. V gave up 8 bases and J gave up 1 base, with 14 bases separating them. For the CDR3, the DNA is TGTGCCAGCCGATCCGGGACTCAGAACACCGGGGAGCTGTTTTTT. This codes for CASRSGTQNTGELFF.

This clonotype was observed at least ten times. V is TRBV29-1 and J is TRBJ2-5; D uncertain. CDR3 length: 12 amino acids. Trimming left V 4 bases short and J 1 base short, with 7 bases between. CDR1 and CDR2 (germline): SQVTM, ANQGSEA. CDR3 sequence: CSVGLSQETQYF. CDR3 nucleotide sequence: TGCAGCGTTGGTTTAAGCCAAGAGACCCAGTACTTC.

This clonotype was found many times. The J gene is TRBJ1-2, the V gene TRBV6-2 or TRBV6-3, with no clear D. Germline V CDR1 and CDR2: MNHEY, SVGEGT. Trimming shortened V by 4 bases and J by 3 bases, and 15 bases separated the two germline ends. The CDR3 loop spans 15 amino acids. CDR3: CASSLRREGYYGYTF. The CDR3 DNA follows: TGTGCCAGCAGTTTGAGGCGCGAAGGGTACTATGGCTACACCTTC.

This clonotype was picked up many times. This CDR3 is CAWQNGQGYEQYF. CDR3 coding DNA: TGTGCCTGGCAAAACGGACAGGGCTACGAGCAGTACTTC. The chain has TRBV30 and TRBJ2-7; TRBD1 agrees at 8 bases. The CDR3 runs 13 residues. Germline V lookup: CDR1 GTSNPN, CDR2 SVGIG (reference sequence). J was trimmed by 3 bases and V by 5 bases; bases with no gene match: 6.

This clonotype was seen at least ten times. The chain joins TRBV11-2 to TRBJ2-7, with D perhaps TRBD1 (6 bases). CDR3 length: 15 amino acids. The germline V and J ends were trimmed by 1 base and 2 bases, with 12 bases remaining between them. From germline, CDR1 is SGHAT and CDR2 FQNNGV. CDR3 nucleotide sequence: TGTGCCAGCAGCTTAGGTGGGACACGAGCCTACGAGCAGTACTTC. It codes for CASSLGGTRAYEQYF.

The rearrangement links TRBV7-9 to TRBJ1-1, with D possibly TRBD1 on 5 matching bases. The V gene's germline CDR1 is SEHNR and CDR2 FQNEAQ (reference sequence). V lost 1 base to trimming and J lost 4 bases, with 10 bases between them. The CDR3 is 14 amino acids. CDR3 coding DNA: TGTGCCAGCAGCTTAGTCGGCAGGGCCACTGAAGCTTTCTTT. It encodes CASSLVGRATEAFF. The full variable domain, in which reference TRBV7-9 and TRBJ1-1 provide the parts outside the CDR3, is DTGVSQNPRHKITKRGQNVTFRCDPISEHNRLYWYRQTLGQGPEFLTYFQNEAQLEKSRLLSDRFSAERPKGSFSTLEIQRTEQGDSAMYLCASSLVGRATEAFFGQGTRLTVV.

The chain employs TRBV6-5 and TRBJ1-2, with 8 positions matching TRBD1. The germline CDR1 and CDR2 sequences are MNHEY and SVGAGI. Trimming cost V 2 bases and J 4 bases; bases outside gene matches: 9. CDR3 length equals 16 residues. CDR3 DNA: TGTGCCAGCAGTTACCTTCGCACAGGGGGAGGCTATGGCTACACCTTC. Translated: CASSYLRTGGGYGYTF.

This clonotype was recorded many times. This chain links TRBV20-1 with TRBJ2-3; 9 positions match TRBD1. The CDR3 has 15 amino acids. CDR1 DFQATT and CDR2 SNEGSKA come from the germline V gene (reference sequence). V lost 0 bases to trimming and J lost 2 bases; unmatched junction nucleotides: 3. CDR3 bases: TGCAGTGCTAGAGATGGGGACAGGGACACAGATACGCAGTATTTT. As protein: CSARDGDRDTDTQYF.

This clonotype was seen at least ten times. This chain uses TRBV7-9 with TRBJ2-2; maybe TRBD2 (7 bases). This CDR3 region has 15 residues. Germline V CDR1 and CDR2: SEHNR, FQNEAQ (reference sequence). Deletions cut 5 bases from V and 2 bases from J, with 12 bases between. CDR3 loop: CASSRGAGNTGELFF. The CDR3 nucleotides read TGTGCCAGCAGCCGGGGGGCGGGAAACACCGGGGAGCTGTTTTTT.

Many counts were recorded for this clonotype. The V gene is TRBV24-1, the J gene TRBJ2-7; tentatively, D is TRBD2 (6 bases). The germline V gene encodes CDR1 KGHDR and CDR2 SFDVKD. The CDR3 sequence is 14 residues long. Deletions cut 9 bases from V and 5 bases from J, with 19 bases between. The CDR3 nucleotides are TGTGCCACCTCCTCAGCAGGAGGGAGGAACGAGCAGTACTTC. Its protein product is CATSSAGGRNEQYF.

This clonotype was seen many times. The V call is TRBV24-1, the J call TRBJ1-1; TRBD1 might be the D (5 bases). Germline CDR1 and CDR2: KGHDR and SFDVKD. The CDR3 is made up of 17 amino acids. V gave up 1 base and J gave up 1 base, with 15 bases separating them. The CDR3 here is CATSDFVLGRRNTEAFF. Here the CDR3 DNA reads TGTGCCACCAGTGATTTTGTTTTGGGACGGAGGAACACTGAAGCTTTCTTT.

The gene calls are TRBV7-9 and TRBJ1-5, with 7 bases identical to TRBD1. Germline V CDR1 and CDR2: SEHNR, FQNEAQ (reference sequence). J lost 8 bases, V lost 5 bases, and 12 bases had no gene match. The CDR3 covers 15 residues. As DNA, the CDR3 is TGTGCCAGCAGCCTCACAGGGGCCCTGGGGGAGCCCCAGCATTTT. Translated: CASSLTGALGEPQHF.

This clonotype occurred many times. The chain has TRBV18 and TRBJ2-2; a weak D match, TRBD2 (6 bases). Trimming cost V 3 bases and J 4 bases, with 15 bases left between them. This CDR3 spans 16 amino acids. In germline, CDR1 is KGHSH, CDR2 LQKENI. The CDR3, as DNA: TGTGCCAGCTCACCCGCGGGAACCCAGGCCACCGGGGAGCTGTTTTTT. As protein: CASSPAGTQATGELFF.

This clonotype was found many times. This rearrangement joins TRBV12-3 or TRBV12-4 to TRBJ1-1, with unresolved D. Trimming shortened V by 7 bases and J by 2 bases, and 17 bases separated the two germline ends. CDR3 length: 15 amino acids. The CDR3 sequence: CASTDRYVVNTEAFF. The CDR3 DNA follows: TGTGCCAGCACGGACCGGTACGTCGTAAACACTGAAGCTTTCTTT.

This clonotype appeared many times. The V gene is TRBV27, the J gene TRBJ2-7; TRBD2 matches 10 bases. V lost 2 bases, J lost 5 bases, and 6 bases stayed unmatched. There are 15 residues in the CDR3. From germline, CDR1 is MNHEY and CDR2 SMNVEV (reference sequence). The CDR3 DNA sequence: TGTGCCAGCAGTTTAACGGCTAGCGGGAGTAACGAGCAGTACTTC. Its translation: CASSLTASGSNEQYF.

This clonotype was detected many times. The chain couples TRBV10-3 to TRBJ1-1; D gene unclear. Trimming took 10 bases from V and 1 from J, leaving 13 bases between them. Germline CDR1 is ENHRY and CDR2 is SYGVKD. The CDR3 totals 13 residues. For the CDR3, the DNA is TGTGCCACCGAATCTAGGGAGAACACTGAAGCTTTCTTT. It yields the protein CATESRENTEAFF.

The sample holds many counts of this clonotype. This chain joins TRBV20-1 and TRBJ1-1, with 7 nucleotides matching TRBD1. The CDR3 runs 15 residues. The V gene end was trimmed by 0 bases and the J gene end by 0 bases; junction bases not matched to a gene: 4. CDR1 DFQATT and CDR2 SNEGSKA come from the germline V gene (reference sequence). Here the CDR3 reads CSAREPGTVNTEAFF. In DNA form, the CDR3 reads TGCAGTGCTAGAGAACCCGGGACAGTGAACACTGAAGCTTTCTTT.

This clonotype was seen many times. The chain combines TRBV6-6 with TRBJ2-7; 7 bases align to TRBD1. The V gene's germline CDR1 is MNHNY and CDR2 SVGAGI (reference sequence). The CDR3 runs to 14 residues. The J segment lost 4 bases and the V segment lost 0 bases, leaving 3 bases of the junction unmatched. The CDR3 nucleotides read TGTGCCAGCAGTTACTCGGCAGGGGGTTACGAGCAGTACTTC. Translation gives CASSYSAGGYEQYF.

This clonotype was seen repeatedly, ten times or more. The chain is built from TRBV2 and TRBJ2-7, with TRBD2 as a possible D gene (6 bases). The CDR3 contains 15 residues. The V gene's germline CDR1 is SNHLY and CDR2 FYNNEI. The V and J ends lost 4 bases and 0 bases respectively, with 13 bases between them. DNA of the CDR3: TGTGCCAGCAGTGGTGGGCTAGCGAACTCCTACGAGCAGTACTTC. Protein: CASSGGLANSYEQYF.

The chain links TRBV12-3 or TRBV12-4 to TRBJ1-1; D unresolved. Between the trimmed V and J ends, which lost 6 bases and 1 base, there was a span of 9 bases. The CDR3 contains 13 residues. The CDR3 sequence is CASRQKKNTEAFF. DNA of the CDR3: TGTGCCAGCAGACAAAAAAAGAACACTGAAGCTTTCTTT.

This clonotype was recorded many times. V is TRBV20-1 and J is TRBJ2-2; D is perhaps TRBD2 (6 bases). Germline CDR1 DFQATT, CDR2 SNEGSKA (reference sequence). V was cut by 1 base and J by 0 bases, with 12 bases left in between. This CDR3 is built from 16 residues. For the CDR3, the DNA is TGCAGTGCTAGAGTAGCGGAACCACCGAACACCGGGGAGCTGTTTTTT. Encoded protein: CSARVAEPPNTGELFF.